This T cell receptor (beta chain) comes out of a study of blood T cell repertoires in COVID-19. As originally analysed: Researchers report that nucleated cell counts were estimated from reference gene primer amplification. Here immunoSEQ multiplex PCR was the method, and the copy in TCRdb shows in-frame clones only, minus some. Clone size and V and J calls were adopted from that table, with D and trimming inferred from the DNA. There are some 150,000 clones in the sample; about 83% occur only once, and about 5.8% lies in the top ten. V lost 4 bases to trimming and J lost 0 bases; unmatched junction nucleotides: 2. CDR1 LGHDT and CDR2 YNNKEL come from the germline V gene (reference sequence). CDR3 length: 16 amino acids.

The gene calls are TRBV3-1 (or the pseudogene TRBV3-2) and TRBJ2-3; TRBD2 matches at 12 bases. This TCR was recovered from a woman between 45 and 65 years old who had been exposed to COVID-19. Sequences were obtained from PBMCs or T cells enriched from blood (not recorded which). The CDR3, as DNA: TGTGCCAGCAGCCGGACTAGCGGGACTAGCACAGATACGCAGTATTTT. Encoded protein: CASSRTSGTSTDTQYF.